A selection of T cell receptor beta chains follows, all from one sample in a study of shared clonotypes between healthy human individuals. Clones were read by immunoSEQ multiplex PCR, and TCRdb kept only the in-frame ones, dropping some. The profile shows 2,100,000 or so clones, approximately 96% of them singletons. The sample taken for sequencing was naive CD4+ T cells sorted from blood. The receptors here all came from a man aged 18 to 29 in good health. CDR3s include the opening cysteine and the closing phenylalanine or tryptophan. The D gene is left open where the match is weak. Size is omitted from some rows. Given values are once, few, many or a class for expanded clones.

CDR3 length	clone size	D gene	V gene	J gene	CDR3 protein	CDR3 DNA
14	once	TRBD1	TRBV18	TRBJ1-5	CASSPGQENQPQHF	TGTGCCAGCTCACCGGGACAGGAAAATCAGCCCCAGCATTTT
18	-	-	TRBV6-1	TRBJ1-5	CASSEPRLRGVGDQPQHF	TGTGCCAGCAGTGAACCCCGACTTAGGGGCGTCGGGGATCAGCCCCAGCATTTT
17	-	TRBD2	TRBV10-3	TRBJ2-7	CAISERTSGRGALEQYF	TGTGCCATCAGTGAAAGGACTAGCGGGCGAGGGGCCTTGGAGCAGTACTTC
15	-	-	TRBV5-8	TRBJ2-7	CASSLGGGLSYEQYF	TGTGCCAGCAGCTTGGGCGGAGGTCTCTCCTACGAGCAGTACTTC
16	-	TRBD2	TRBV7-9	TRBJ2-2	CASSARLAGNTGELFF	TGTGCCAGCAGCGCCAGGCTAGCGGGGAACACCGGGGAGCTGTTTTTT
22	-	TRBD1	TRBV16	TRBJ2-7	CASSQIETASGTGGFRSYEQYF	TGTGCCAGCAGCCAAATAGAAACCGCCTCGGGGACAGGGGGCTTTAGGTCCTACGAGCAGTACTTC
14	-	-	TRBV6-1	TRBJ2-1	CASSEYRSYNEQFF	TGTGCCAGCAGTGAATATCGGTCCTACAATGAGCAGTTCTTC
16	-	-	TRBV4-1	TRBJ2-1	CASSQEGSGTRNEQFF	TGCGCCAGCAGCCAAGAGGGTAGCGGAACCCGTAATGAGCAGTTCTTC
16	-	-	TRBV6-5	TRBJ2-3	CASSYSRQGNTDTQYF	TGTGCCAGCAGTTACTCGCGGCAGGGGAACACAGATACGCAGTATTTT
12	-	-	TRBV2	TRBJ2-7	CASSESGYEQYF	TGTGCCAGCAGTGAATCGGGTTACGAGCAGTACTTC
15	-	TRBD2	TRBV14	TRBJ2-1	CASSQITSGGGEQFF	TGTGCCAGCAGCCAAATTACTAGCGGTGGCGGTGAGCAGTTCTTC
9	-	-	TRBV5-3	TRBJ2-3	CATTDTQYF	TGTGCCACCACAGATACGCAGTATTTT
11	-	-	TRBV19	TRBJ2-7	CASSKGYEQYF	TGTGCCAGTAGTAAGGGCTACGAGCAGTACTTC
15	-	TRBD2	TRBV5-1	TRBJ2-7	CASRLVAGGSYEQYF	TGCGCCAGCAGGCTTGTGGCGGGAGGTTCCTACGAGCAGTACTTC
11	-	-	TRBV28	TRBJ1-1	CASSGFSEAFF	TGTGCCAGCAGTGGGTTTTCGGAAGCTTTCTTT
17	-	-	TRBV28	TRBJ1-4	CASSPPPGAATNEKLFF	TGTGCCAGCAGTCCCCCTCCTGGGGCCGCAACTAATGAAAAACTGTTTTTT
16	-	-	TRBV5-6	TRBJ2-6	CASSLDLRLGANVLTF	TGTGCCAGCAGCTTGGACCTCAGGCTAGGGGCCAACGTCCTGACTTTC
14	-	TRBD1	TRBV30	TRBJ2-3	CAWSPGQGANTQYF	TGTGCCTGGAGTCCGGGACAGGGGGCAAATACGCAGTATTTT
15	-	TRBD1	TRBV6-5	TRBJ2-7	CASSPTPGQGREQYF	TGTGCCAGCAGTCCCACACCGGGACAGGGCCGCGAGCAGTACTTC
13	-	-	TRBV5-1	TRBJ1-1	CASAYTGNTEAFF	TGCGCCAGCGCTTATACAGGGAACACTGAAGCTTTCTTT
15	few	-	TRBV9	TRBJ1-6	CASSAVSSYNSPLHF	TGTGCCAGCAGCGCAGTTAGCTCCTATAATTCACCCCTCCACTTT
14	-	-	TRBV27	TRBJ2-2	CASSLFPGSGELFF	TGTGCCAGCAGTTTATTCCCGGGTTCCGGGGAGCTGTTTTTT
17	-	TRBD1	TRBV27	TRBJ1-6	CASSLLTGQGHNSPLHF	TGTGCCAGCAGTTTATTAACGGGACAGGGACATAATTCACCCCTCCACTTT
15	-	-	TRBV5-1	TRBJ2-3	CASSLGTGIADTQYF	TGCGCCAGCAGCTTGGGAACGGGGATCGCAGATACGCAGTATTTT